The 23 T cell receptor beta chains reported below all come from one sample, sequenced in a study of T cell repertoires in cytomegalovirus infection. From the reads, TCRdb called clonotypes with MiXCR, one entry per CDR3 protein. The sample holds under 200,000 distinct CDR3 sequences, 28% seen once. The specimen was PBMCs. The receptors derive from a human donor in good health (CMV status not recorded). Some clones in this sample may be carry-over from other donors' samples.

This clonotype was seen only a few times. V is TRBV7-2 and J is TRBJ2-3; a possible D gene is TRBD2 (6 bases). Trimming cost V 0 bases and J 14 bases, with 9 bases left between them. Germline CDR1 is SGHTA and CDR2 is FQGNSA. The CDR3 extends over 11 amino acids. CDR3 in DNA: TGTGCCAGCAGCTTAGCCGGGACTCCGTATTTT. It codes for CASSLAGTPYF.

J is TRBJ2-7 and V is TRBV7-8; the match to TRBD2 covers 12 bases. Germline CDR1 and CDR2: SGHVS and FQNEAQ. V shed 5 bases and J 4 bases; nucleotides not matched to a gene: 6. This CDR3 is 15 amino acids long. This chain's CDR3 is CASSQTSGGVYEQYF. CDR3 DNA: TGTGCCAGCAGCCAGACTAGCGGGGGAGTTTACGAGCAGTACTTC.

This clonotype was counted only a few times. This sequence joins TRBV7-2 and TRBJ1-5, with D possibly matching TRBD1 (5 bases). Looked up from germline, CDR1 is SGHTA and CDR2 is FQGNSA. The CDR3 runs to 16 residues. V dropped 2 bases and J dropped 3 bases, with 14 bases sitting between them. The CDR3 loop is CASSLRGEVYNQPQHF. The CDR3, as DNA: TGTGCCAGCAGCTTACGAGGGGAGGTGTACAATCAGCCCCAGCATTTT. Looking up the rest from reference TRBV7-2 and TRBJ1-5 gives the full variable domain: GAGVSQSPSNKVTEKGKDVELRCDPISGHTALYWYRQSLGQGLEFLIYFQGNSAPDKSGLPSDRFSAERTGGSVSTLTIQRTQQEDSAVYLCASSLRGEVYNQPQHFGDGTRLSIL.

J is TRBJ2-2 and V is TRBV7-3, with D perhaps matching TRBD1 (7 bases). CDR1 SGHTA and CDR2 FQGTGA come from the germline V gene. Trimming took off 5 bases at V and 1 base at J, with 14 bases between the two ends. The CDR3 is made up of 16 amino acids. The CDR3 DNA sequence: TGTGCCAGCAGCCCCCGGGGGACAGTGAACACCGGGGAGCTGTTTTTT. Its translation: CASSPRGTVNTGELFF.

This clonotype was detected a few times. The rearrangement links TRBV12-5 to TRBJ2-5, with 13 bases aligning to TRBD2. The J segment lost 5 bases and the V segment lost 5 bases, leaving 5 bases of the junction unmatched. CDR1 is LGHNT and CDR2 is FRNRAP in the germline V gene. The CDR3 consists of 15 residues. CDR3 loop: CASGPGTSGVETQYF. The CDR3, as DNA: TGTGCTAGTGGTCCAGGGACTAGCGGGGTCGAGACCCAGTACTTC.

J is TRBJ2-2 and V is TRBV12-5; D not resolved. The CDR3 loop spans 13 amino acids. Deletions cut 1 base from V and 4 bases from J, with 4 bases between. Germline V gene lookup returns CDR1 LGHNT and CDR2 FRNRAP. As DNA, the CDR3 is TGTGCTAGTGGTTTGGCAGTCACCGGGGAGCTGTTTTTT. Its translation: CASGLAVTGELFF.

About this clonotype itself: One end of the junction is discordant with germline, which a read error may explain. The chain is built from TRBV11-1 and TRBJ1-1, with 7 bases matching TRBD1. Germline CDR1 reads SGHAT; CDR2 reads FQDESV (reference sequence). The CDR3 length is 13 residues. Here the CDR3 reads CVSSLGGGTEAFF. DNA for the CDR3: TGTGTCAGCAGCTTAGGGGGCGGAACTGAAGCTTTCTTT. Together with reference TRBV11-1 and TRBJ1-1, the CDR3 gives the full variable domain: EAEVAQSPRYKITEKSQAVAFWCDPISGHATLYWYRQILGQGPELLVQFQDESVVDDSQLPKDRFSAERLKGVDSTLKIQPAELGDSAMYLCVSSLGGGTEAFFGQGTRLTVV.

This clonotype was seen a handful of times. The rearrangement links TRBV11-2 to TRBJ1-2; no firm D call. Trimming took 6 bases from V and 8 from J, leaving 19 bases between them. Germline CDR1 and CDR2: SGHAT and FQNNGV. This CDR3 has 14 residues. CDR3 sequence reads: CASSEGRGSKGYTF. As DNA, the CDR3 is TGTGCCAGCAGTGAAGGGCGGGGTTCCAAGGGCTACACCTTC.

This clonotype was detected only a few times. This chain links TRBV2 with TRBJ1-1; the match to TRBD1 covers 9 bases. In germline, CDR1 is SNHLY, CDR2 FYNNEI. With V trimmed by 3 bases and J by 4 bases, 12 bases remained unmatched. This CDR3 is 17 amino acids long. The CDR3 reads CASSEIQGARPSTEAFF. The CDR3 nucleotides read TGTGCCAGCAGTGAGATACAGGGGGCGCGTCCGTCCACTGAAGCTTTCTTT.

DNA of the CDR3: TGCAGTGCTAGAGACCCTGGGACTGTCAGTCGCTCCTACAATGAGCAGTTCTTC. Amino acids: CSARDPGTVSRSYNEQFF. The V and J genes are TRBV20-1 and TRBJ2-1, with D tentatively TRBD2 (6 bases). CDR3 length: 18 amino acids. Germline V gives CDR1 DFQATT, CDR2 SNEGSKA (reference sequence). V lost 0 bases, J lost 0 bases, and 18 bases lay in between.

V usage is TRBV12-3 or TRBV12-4 and J usage is TRBJ1-4; D not resolved. V shed 5 bases and J shed 0 bases, with 4 bases lying between them. This CDR3 is built from 13 residues. The CDR3 loop reads CASSRSTNEKLFF. The CDR3 DNA is TGTGCCAGCAGTAGATCAACTAATGAAAAACTGTTTTTT.

For this clonotype: This may be a read error, as it is one base from a much larger clone. J is TRBJ2-5 and V is TRBV7-2, with 7 bases lining up with TRBD1. The CDR3 is 14 amino acids. Germline V CDR1 and CDR2: SGHTA, FQGNSA. CDR3 in amino acids: CASNRRGQGEIQYF. The CDR3 bases are TGTGCCAGCAATCGCAGGGGCCAGGGGGAGATCCAGTACTTC.

The chain is built from TRBV19 and TRBJ2-5; maybe TRBD1 (5 bases). V lost 6 bases to trimming and J lost 3 bases, with 11 bases between them. CDR1 is LNHDA and CDR2 is SQIVND in the germline V gene (reference sequence). The CDR3 runs to 13 residues. The CDR3 reads CASSGAREETQYF. The CDR3 coding sequence is TGTGCCAGTAGCGGAGCCAGGGAAGAGACCCAGTACTTC.

V is TRBV2 and J is TRBJ2-3; 8 positions match TRBD2. The ends lost 6 bases at V and 6 bases at J; junction bases unmatched: 5. The CDR3 is 13 amino acids. Germline assignment: CDR1 SNHLY and CDR2 FYNNEI. Here the CDR3 reads CASRRGASDTQYF. The CDR3, as DNA: TGTGCCAGCAGGCGGGGGGCTTCGGATACGCAGTATTTT.

The chain is built from TRBV20-1 and TRBJ2-3; 7 bases agree with TRBD1. V lost 2 bases to trimming and J lost 1 base; unmatched junction nucleotides: 3. Germline V lookup: CDR1 DFQATT, CDR2 SNEGSKA (reference sequence). This CDR3 is 14 amino acids long. In nucleotides, the CDR3 is TGCAGTGCTAGACCGGGACAGCGCACAGATACGCAGTATTTT. Translating it yields CSARPGQRTDTQYF.

The V call is TRBV3-1, the J call TRBJ2-5, with D unresolved. Germline lookup yields CDR1 LGHDT and CDR2 YNNKEL (reference sequence). The CDR3 is made up of 14 amino acids. Trimming cost V 3 bases and J 5 bases, with 13 bases left between them. The chain's CDR3 is CASSHLDGLETQYF. DNA for the CDR3: TGTGCCAGCAGCCACTTAGACGGCCTGGAGACCCAGTACTTC.

This chain links TRBV9 with TRBJ2-4; D tentatively reads TRBD1 or TRBD2 (5 bases each). The CDR3 runs to 16 residues. Looked up from germline, CDR1 is SGDLS and CDR2 is YYNGEE. V shed 4 bases and J shed 0 bases, with 14 bases lying between them. The CDR3 is CASSPWDGLAKNIQYF. As DNA, the CDR3 is TGTGCCAGCAGCCCGTGGGACGGACTAGCCAAAAACATTCAGTACTTC.

Only a few counts were recorded for this clonotype. V is TRBV7-3 and J is TRBJ2-1; TRBD2 is a possible D gene (6 bases). The germline V and J ends were trimmed by 2 bases and 4 bases, with 12 bases remaining between them. The CDR3 length is 15 residues. Germline assignment: CDR1 SGHTA and CDR2 FQGTGA. CDR3 amino acids: CASSLWGGPYNEQFF. CDR3 in DNA: TGTGCCAGCAGCTTATGGGGAGGTCCTTACAATGAGCAGTTCTTC.

The rearrangement joins TRBV2 to TRBJ1-1, with D unresolved. Germline V CDR1 and CDR2: SNHLY, FYNNEI. The CDR3 is 14 amino acids. Trimming left V 7 bases short and J 1 base short, with 13 bases between. CDR3 sequence reads: CASTGLVANTEAFF. CDR3 in DNA: TGTGCCAGCACTGGACTGGTGGCGAACACTGAAGCTTTCTTT.

The sample holds a few counts of this clonotype. The chain uses TRBV4-1 and TRBJ2-1; 12 nucleotides align to TRBD2. The CDR3 is 15 residues long. The V segment lost 3 bases and the J segment 8 bases; nucleotides outside the gene matches: 5. Germline V gene data show CDR1 as MGHRA and CDR2 as YSYEKL. CDR3 sequence: CASSQGLAGGYEQFF. The CDR3 region has the DNA TGCGCCAGCAGCCAGGGGCTAGCGGGGGGGTATGAGCAGTTCTTC.

The V gene is TRBV18, the J gene TRBJ2-7; D gene unclear. V was trimmed by 3 bases and J by 3 bases, leaving 6 bases between them. Germline V gives CDR1 KGHSH, CDR2 LQKENI. The CDR3 is 12 residues long. CDR3 sequence reads: CASSPRHYEQYF. The CDR3 DNA sequence: TGTGCCAGCTCACCCAGACACTACGAGCAGTACTTC.

The chain carries TRBV19 and TRBJ1-1; 9 bases are shared with TRBD1. The length of the CDR3 is 15 residues. The V gene end was trimmed by 6 bases and the J gene end by 1 base; junction bases not matched to a gene: 6. Germline CDR1 is LNHDA and CDR2 is SQIVND (reference sequence). The DNA for the CDR3 is TGTGCCAGTAGCAGGACAGGGGCGGGGAACACTGAAGCTTTCTTT. Encoded protein: CASSRTGAGNTEAFF.

This clonotype was seen at least ten times. The chain recombines TRBV7-2 with TRBJ2-3; D gene unclear. Germline assignment: CDR1 SGHTA and CDR2 FQGNSA. The CDR3 covers 12 residues. The germline V and J ends were trimmed by 5 bases and 5 bases, with 8 bases remaining between them. CDR3 bases: TGTGCCAGCAGCGGCGACATAGATACGCAGTATTTT. The encoded protein is CASSGDIDTQYF.